The entry below gives a single T cell receptor (beta chain) sequence along with its context. Its antigen remains undetermined. No base qualities exist here, and no much larger clone lies one base off it. This sample is part of a study of blood T cell repertoires in COVID-19 (TCRdb year 2020). Regarding the study in general: Samples covering the acute and convalescent phases of COVID-19 were provided by collaborators in the United States, Italy and Spain. The samples were drawn from the first 160 participants of the ongoing ImmuneRACE study and from 1,200 or so subjects provided by 6 global collaborators. The prospective study material was composed of cDNA or gDNA derived from T cells, B-cell-depleted T cells, or PBMCs. The dataset comprised deeply sampled blood TCRbeta repertoires from subjects exposed to, actively infected with, or recovered from COVID-19. Where available, HLA class I and class II types were taken from metadata supplied by the sample provider and were not determined by assay-based typing. The repertoires were released in a freely available public database meant as a resource for research on the immune response to SARS-CoV-2. Sample metadata almost always included a de-identified subject ID, COVID-19 status, age in years and sex.

Enrolling through a virtual design, the prospective study's participants ranged in age from roughly 18 to 95 years and lived across 24 United States geographic areas. Cohort assignment in the prospective study relied on participant-reported clinical history from a screening survey and a study questionnaire. Each participant in the prospective study had whole blood, serum and a nasopharyngeal or oropharyngeal swab collected by mobile phlebotomists. Participants in the prospective study had the option to provide additional blood draws and questionnaires over an approximately two-month period. Prospective study blood samples were shipped either frozen or at room temperature before DNA extraction. Sequences MDHEN (CDR1) and SYDVKM (CDR2) are obtained from the germline V gene. At the junction V is shortened by 5 bases and J by 2 bases, with 6 bases in between. The CDR3 goes from the cysteine to the phenylalanine over 12 residues. Of all the DNA, just the CDR3 is kept, 36 bases in frame from base 1.

The paper's findings and limits, for the study overall: How much clinical and demographic metadata was included differed by source and by participant, and the metadata was provided uncurated.

TCRbeta CDR3 regions were amplified from genomic DNA by means of the immunoSEQ Assay, a bias-controlled multiplex PCR. In the paper's pipeline: The number of nucleated cells in each sample was estimated from the amplification of reference gene primers within the assay. Sequence reads were collapsed and filtered to measure the absolute abundance of every unique TCRbeta CDR3 rearrangement. For each sample, productive Simpson clonality was calculated as the square root of Simpson's diversity index across productive rearrangements. TCRdb's version of the immuneACCESS table is confined to in-frame rearrangements and falls short of the full clone set. An unresolved V gene accounts for under half of the shortfall where checked; the remainder is of unknown origin. From that table come the V and J calls and clone size; the DNA was used to work out D and trimming. The sample yields under 150,000 clones; around 80% were counted once. 2% to 3% of the sample lies in the top ten.

This receptor was obtained from a man aged 35 to 55 with acute COVID-19. The V and J genes are TRBV28 and TRBJ2-5, with the identity of the D gene unclear. What was sequenced was PBMCs or T cells enriched from blood (not recorded which). The sequence in DNA is TGTGCCAGCAGTGAGTTTCAAGAGACCCAGTACTTC. Translation gives CASSEFQETQYF.